This T cell receptor (beta chain) appears in the sequencing data of a study of Ad26.COV2.S vaccination and SARS-CoV-2 variants. Study as a whole: Donor had been placed in the Ad26.COV2.S arm of the COV1001 trial.

Deletions cut 1 base from V and 6 bases from J, with 9 bases between. This CDR3 has 14 amino acids. Germline CDR1 KGHSH, CDR2 LQKENI. Treatment indicated: roughly 19 received Ad26.COV2.S at low or high dose, single or two shots; roughly five received placebo; per-sample allocation not given. Samples came from day 63 after the first vaccine or placebo injection. On this clone: Antigen: not known.

Overall study results and limits: Breadth of non-spike TCRs did not differ between vaccinees and placebo recipients.

Assay used: immunoSEQ multiplex PCR; TCRdb lists only in-frame clones, some missing. The repertoire holds 300,000 to 400,000 clones, with 86% as singletons. This chain connects TRBV18 to TRBJ1-4; no reliable D call. Here the sequenced sample was peripheral blood, taken in a trial of Ad26.COV2.S vaccine versus placebo. This clonotype was obtained from a person between 18 and 65 years old who received the Ad26.COV2.S COVID-19 vaccine or a placebo. CDR3 sequence: CASSPQERDEKLFF. DNA of the CDR3: TGTGCCAGCTCACCACAGGAAAGGGATGAAAAACTGTTTTTT.